Described below is a single T cell receptor beta chain sequence and its context. Using immunoSEQ multiplex PCR, the repertoire was profiled, and TCRdb retains in-frame clones only, with some absent. The repertoire consists of 100,000 to 110,000 clones, with roughly 79% occurring once and the leading ten covering around an eighth. CDR1 is SGHDN and CDR2 is FVKESK in the germline V gene. The CDR3 spans 13 residues. The ends were cut back, 5 bases at V and 4 bases at J, with 10 bases in the middle. This record comes from a study of blood T cell repertoires in COVID-19. Input material: peripheral blood. The sequence came from a woman between 65 and 79 years old with acute or convalescent COVID-19. The genes are TRBV14 and TRBJ2-3; possibly TRBD1 for D (5 bases). The CDR3 region has the DNA TGTGCCAGCAGCTTTGACAGATCAGATACGCAGTATTTT. Its translation is CASSFDRSDTQYF.